This T cell receptor (beta chain) emerged from a study of cytomegalovirus exposure and HLA in healthy donors. Findings and limits, study-wide: Using a false discovery rate of 0.05, a later analysis showed that some 16,000 TCR beta sequences were associated with HLA alleles. Immune exposure was documented only through CMV serostatus.

On this clone itself: Its antigen is undetermined.

Amplification used 60 Vbeta primers and 13 Jbeta primers. Produced via immunoSEQ multiplex PCR; TCRdb's table is partial and in-frame only. The profile shows 110,000 or so clones, 74% of them singletons. The donors (healthy individuals) were bone marrow donors. The clonotype originates from a human donor in good health. The sequencing input was PBMCs.

CDR3 DNA: TGCGCCAGCAGCCAAACAGGCGGGGGACAGCCCCAGCATTTT. It yields the protein CASSQTGGGQPQHF. The chain recombines TRBV4-1 with TRBJ1-5, with D possibly TRBD1 on 5 matching bases. V shed 2 bases and J shed 7 bases, with 12 bases lying between them. Germline lookup yields CDR1 MGHRA and CDR2 YSYEKL. The CDR3 length is 14 residues.